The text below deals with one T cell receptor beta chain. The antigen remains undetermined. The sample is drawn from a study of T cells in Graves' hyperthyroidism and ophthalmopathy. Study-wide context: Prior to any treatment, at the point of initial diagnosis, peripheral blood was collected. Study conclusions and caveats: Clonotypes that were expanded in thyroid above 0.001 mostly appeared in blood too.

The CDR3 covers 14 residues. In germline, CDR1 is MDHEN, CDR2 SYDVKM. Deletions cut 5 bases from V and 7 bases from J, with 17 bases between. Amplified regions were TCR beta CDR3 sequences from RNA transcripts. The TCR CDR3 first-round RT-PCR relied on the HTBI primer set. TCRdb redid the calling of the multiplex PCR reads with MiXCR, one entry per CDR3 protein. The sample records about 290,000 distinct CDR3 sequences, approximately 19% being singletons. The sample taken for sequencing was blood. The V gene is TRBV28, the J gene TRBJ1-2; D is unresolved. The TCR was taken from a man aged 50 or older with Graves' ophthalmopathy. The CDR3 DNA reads TGTGCCAGCAGTGGGGTGGGCGAGGAGGTTGGCTACACCTTC. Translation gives CASSGVGEEVGYTF.